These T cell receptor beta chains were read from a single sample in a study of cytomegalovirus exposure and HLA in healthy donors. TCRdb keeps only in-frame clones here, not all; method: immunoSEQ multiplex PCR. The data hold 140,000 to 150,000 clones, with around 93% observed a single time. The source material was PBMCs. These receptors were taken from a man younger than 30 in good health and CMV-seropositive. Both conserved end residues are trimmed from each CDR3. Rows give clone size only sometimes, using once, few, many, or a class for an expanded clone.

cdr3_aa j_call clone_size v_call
ASSLSAGTYEQY TRBJ2-7 - TRBV2
ASSFDRDVKF TRBJ2-1 - TRBV7-9
ASSVPSGGRGNTIY TRBJ1-3 - TRBV9
ASSQLDTGGYEQY TRBJ2-7 - TRBV14
ASGQGHYEQY TRBJ2-7 once TRBV6-1
ASSYSGLRGTQY TRBJ2-5 once TRBV6-5
ASSFQNNVRVYEQY TRBJ2-7 - TRBV5-6
ASSVEPSGGGETQY TRBJ2-5 - TRBV9
ASSPTSGKNIQY TRBJ2-4 - TRBV5-4
ASSIGTSGTQETQY TRBJ2-5 once TRBV5-8
ASRGRRSGEQF TRBJ2-1 - TRBV28
ASSFPADTQY TRBJ2-3 - TRBV23-1
ASSSTSGVFETQY TRBJ2-5 - TRBV5-4
ASRRTEGETQY TRBJ2-5 - TRBV28